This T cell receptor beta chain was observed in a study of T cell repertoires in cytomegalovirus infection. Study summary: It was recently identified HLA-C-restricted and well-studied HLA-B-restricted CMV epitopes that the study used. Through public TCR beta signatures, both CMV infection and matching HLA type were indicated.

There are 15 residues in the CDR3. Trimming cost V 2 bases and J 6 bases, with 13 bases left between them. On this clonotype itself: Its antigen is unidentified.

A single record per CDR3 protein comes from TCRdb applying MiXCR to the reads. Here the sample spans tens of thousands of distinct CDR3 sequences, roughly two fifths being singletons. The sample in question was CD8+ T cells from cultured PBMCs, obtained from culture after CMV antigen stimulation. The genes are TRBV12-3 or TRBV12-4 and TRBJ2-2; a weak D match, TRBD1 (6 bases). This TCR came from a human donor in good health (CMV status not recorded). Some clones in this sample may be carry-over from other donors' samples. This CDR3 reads CASSLWVTGPGELFF. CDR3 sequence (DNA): TGTGCCAGCAGTTTATGGGTCACAGGGCCCGGGGAGCTGTTTTTT.